The subject of this entry is one T cell receptor (beta chain). Its matching antigen is unknown. The repertoire was sequenced with immunoSEQ multiplex PCR; TCRdb's copy has only in-frame clones and lacks some. The table has about 14,000 clones, about 90% seen once. The record originates from a study of OX40 agonist ivuxolimab in advanced cancers. Study overall: Those enrolled were about 82% male, with a mean age of approximately 60 years and ages from roughly 20 to 85.

On cycle 4 day 1 and cycle 7 day 1, as well as at baseline, blood was sampled. Study-level findings and limits: Clones of CD4+ and CD8+ blood T cells grew by week 6 at doses of 0.1 to 3.0 mg/kg.

The CDR3 sequence is 14 residues long. Germline values: CDR1 MNHEY, CDR2 SMNVEV (reference sequence). V gave up 3 bases and J gave up 0 bases, with 8 bases separating them. V is TRBV27 and J is TRBJ1-2; D unresolved. Source: CD4+ or CD8+ T cells sorted from blood, taken in a trial of the OX40 agonist ivuxolimab. This TCR was recovered from an adult with an advanced solid tumor such as melanoma, head and neck, liver or kidney cancer. CDR3 protein: CASSLGGSNYGYTF. The CDR3 bases are TGTGCCAGCAGTTTGGGCGGATCTAACTATGGCTACACCTTC.